This T cell receptor (beta chain) appears in the sequencing data of a study of fetal regulatory T cell absence and autoimmunity. The study, taken as a whole, reports: The oligoclonal enrichment was interpreted as supporting antigen-driven pancreatic autoimmunity before birth in IPEX syndrome. Oligoclonal TCR enrichment in pancreas over cord blood reached over 90-fold for some clones.

With regard to this clone: Its antigen is as yet unknown.

Germline V gene lookup returns CDR1 MNHEY and CDR2 SVGAGI. The CDR3 has 14 residues. J gave up 8 bases and V 3 bases, and 7 bases lay outside the gene matches. Clones were sequenced by immunoSEQ multiplex PCR, and TCRdb holds only the in-frame ones, with some missing. The sample lists 85,000 to 100,000 clones, more than 70% occurring once. The TCR sequence derives from a male donor with IPEX syndrome. The chain employs TRBV6-5 and TRBJ2-1, with 7 bases aligning to TRBD2. What was sequenced was pancreas tissue. The CDR3 is CASSYQRGGYEQFF. CDR3 in DNA: TGTGCCAGCAGTTATCAGCGGGGCGGGTATGAGCAGTTCTTC.